One sample yielded the 4 T cell receptor beta chains listed below, sequenced in a study of cytomegalovirus exposure and HLA in healthy donors. Both 60 Vbeta primers and 13 Jbeta primers went into the PCR. Measured with immunoSEQ multiplex PCR; TCRdb has only the in-frame clones, and not every one. Here the sample spans roughly 190,000 clones, about 83% being singletons. The source material was PBMCs. The receptor source for this set is a woman in her forties or fifties in good health and CMV-seropositive.

J is TRBJ2-7 and V is TRBV27, with 8 bases identical to TRBD2. Per germline, CDR1 MNHEY and CDR2 SMNVEV (reference sequence). V shed 9 bases, J shed 4 bases, and the junction held 8 bases outside the gene matches. CDR3 length equals 13 residues. In DNA form, the CDR3 reads TGTGCCAGTCGGGGGGGTAACCTGTACGAGCAGTACTTC. It is translated as CASRGGNLYEQYF.

The V gene is TRBV27, the J gene TRBJ1-4; D may be TRBD1 (6 bases). Trimming took off 6 bases at V and 6 bases at J, with 20 bases between the two ends. Germline CDR1 is MNHEY and CDR2 is SMNVEV (reference sequence). The CDR3 has 16 amino acids. CDR3 loop: CASRGFQGSGDEKLFF. CDR3 DNA: TGTGCCAGCAGGGGATTCCAGGGGTCTGGGGATGAAAAACTGTTTTTT.

This chain links TRBV7-2 with TRBJ2-2; TRBD1 agrees at 9 bases. The CDR3 loop spans 18 amino acids. Germline V gene sequence: CDR1 SGHTA, CDR2 FQGNSA. V lost 1 base, J lost 2 bases, and 8 bases stayed unmatched. The CDR3 DNA sequence: TGTGCCAGCAGCTTAGGGCCTCCGGGACAGGGAAACACCGGGGAGCTGTTTTTT. It translates to CASSLGPPGQGNTGELFF.

In DNA, the CDR3 is TGCGCCAGCAGCTTGGGAGCGACGGCTGTCTATGGCTACACCTTC. Translated, it gives CASSLGATAVYGYTF. The chain has TRBV5-1 and TRBJ1-2, with unresolved D. The CDR3 runs 15 residues. The V gene's germline CDR1 is SGHRS and CDR2 YFSETQ. V lost 0 bases to trimming and J lost 4 bases, with 13 bases between them.